This TCR beta chain appears in the sequencing data of a study of OX40 agonist ivuxolimab in advanced cancers. As for the study in general: One patient with hepatocellular carcinoma and two with cutaneous melanoma, three in all, had partial responses. Whole-study results and caveats: Clonal expansion in partial responders at 0.1-3.0 mg/kg ranked among the lowest. Doses of 0.1 to 3.0 mg/kg were accompanied by clonal expansion of CD4+ and CD8+ blood T cells by week 6.

Repertoires were generated with immunoSEQ multiplex PCR, while TCRdb's copy carries only in-frame clones and drops some. The sample lists 40,000 to 65,000 clones; roughly 88% were seen once. V lost 4 bases and J 6 bases, leaving 17 bases between the germline ends. There are 14 residues in the CDR3. CDR1 and CDR2 from the germline V gene are SGHRS and YFSETQ. Remarks on this clone: The antigen is undetermined.

The starting material was CD4+ or CD8+ T cells sorted from blood, obtained in a trial of the OX40 agonist ivuxolimab. V is TRBV5-1 and J is TRBJ2-7; D could derive from TRBD1 or TRBD2 (6 bases each). This TCR came from an adult with an advanced solid tumor such as melanoma, head and neck, liver or kidney cancer. CDR3 amino acids: CASSRGDPGGEQYF. CDR3 coding DNA: TGCGCCAGCAGCAGGGGGGACCCCGGGGGCGAGCAGTACTTC.